Listed here are 13 T cell receptor beta chains from one sample, sequenced in a study of T cells in Graves' hyperthyroidism and ophthalmopathy. Regions amplified from RNA transcripts were the TCR beta CDR3 regions. TCR CDR3 underwent first-round RT-PCR with the HTBI primer set. TCRdb re-called the multiplex PCR reads with MiXCR, one entry per CDR3 protein. This sample has about 280,000 distinct CDR3 sequences, with about 25% found just once. The sample taken for sequencing was blood. These receptors were taken from a man aged 35 to 55 with Graves' hyperthyroidism that later progressed to Graves' ophthalmopathy.

This clonotype was seen at least ten times. The chain employs TRBV7-9 and TRBJ2-5; 8 bases are shared with TRBD2. The CDR3 sequence is 15 residues long. V dropped 2 bases and J dropped 3; count of bases not matched to a gene: 5. Germline lookup yields CDR1 SEHNR and CDR2 FQNEAQ (reference sequence). This CDR3 reads CASSLRSGGEETQYF. As DNA, the CDR3 is TGTGCCAGCAGCTTAAGGTCCGGGGGGGAAGAGACCCAGTACTTC.

This chain joins TRBV28 and TRBJ2-7; 7 bases fit TRBD1. Germline V lookup: CDR1 MDHEN, CDR2 SYDVKM. This CDR3 spans 12 amino acids. V was clipped by 6 bases and J by 12 bases; unmatched bases: 11. The CDR3 nucleotides are TGTGCCAGCAGCCGGACAGGTTTAGAGTTGTACTTC. It translates to CASSRTGLELYF.

This clonotype was recorded at least ten times. The chain links TRBV27 to TRBJ1-6; D gene unclear. Trimming took off 2 bases at V and 8 bases at J, with 7 bases between the two ends. The CDR3 length is 13 residues. Germline values: CDR1 MNHEY, CDR2 SMNVEV (reference sequence). The chain's CDR3 is CASSLPGDSPLHF. The CDR3 region has the DNA TGTGCCAGCAGTTTACCTGGAGATTCACCCCTCCACTTT.

This clonotype was seen at least ten times. The rearrangement links TRBV12-3 or TRBV12-4 to TRBJ2-7; no clear D gene. The CDR3 loop spans 11 amino acids. V lost 7 bases and J lost 2, with 6 bases in between. CDR3 DNA sequence: TGTGCCAGCATGCGAGCCTACGAGCAGTACTTC. Amino acid sequence: CASMRAYEQYF.

Ten or more counts support this clonotype. The chain has TRBV25-1 and TRBJ1-1, with D possibly matching TRBD1 (6 bases). The CDR3 sequence is 19 residues long. V lost 3 bases to trimming and J lost 3 bases, with 26 bases between them. Germline V lookup: CDR1 MGHDK, CDR2 SYGVNS. CDR3 nucleotide sequence: TGTGCCAGCAGTGATTCCAGGGCGTTCCACAGGGTGAGGGACACTGAAGCTTTCTTT. This gives the protein CASSDSRAFHRVRDTEAFF.

The chain carries TRBV6-2 or TRBV6-3 and TRBJ1-2; 9 nucleotides agree with TRBD1. The CDR3 is made up of 15 amino acids. Germline CDR1 reads MNHEY; CDR2 reads SVGEGT. The trim removed 4 bases at V and 4 bases at J, leaving 7 bases unmatched. Here the CDR3 DNA reads TGTGCCAGCAGTTTCACAGGGGGCTTCGGCTATGGCTACACCTTC. Protein: CASSFTGGFGYGYTF.

This clonotype was counted many times. Just one base apart from a much larger clone, this may be a read error. V is TRBV12-3 or TRBV12-4 and J is TRBJ2-7; D is unclear. CDR3 length: 13 amino acids. The V and J ends lost 6 bases and 2 bases respectively, with 11 bases between them. In nucleotides, the CDR3 is TGTGCCAGCAGCCCCGGGCCCGCCTACGAGCAGTACTTC. Amino acid sequence: CASSPGPAYEQYF.

V and J are TRBV11-2 and TRBJ1-2; D perhaps matches TRBD1 (5 bases). Germline assignment: CDR1 SGHAT and CDR2 FQNNGV. This CDR3 has 13 amino acids. V lost 2 bases, J lost 6 bases, and 10 bases lay in between. The CDR3 nucleotides read TGTGCCAGCAGCTTACAGGGATATGATGGCTACACCTTC. This gives the protein CASSLQGYDGYTF.

This clonotype has just a few counts. V and J are TRBV13 and TRBJ1-5; no clear D gene. V lost 0 bases and J 3 bases, leaving 6 bases between the germline ends. The CDR3 totals 14 residues. Germline values: CDR1 PRHDT, CDR2 FYEKMQ (reference sequence). DNA for the CDR3: TGTGCCAGCAGCTTAGGACAGCACAATCAGCCCCAGCATTTT. Protein sequence: CASSLGQHNQPQHF.

This clonotype was recorded at least ten times. The chain joins TRBV19 to TRBJ1-5; D may be TRBD1 (6 bases). The V gene lost 4 bases and the J gene lost 9 bases, with 22 bases spanning the gap. Germline CDR1 is LNHDA and CDR2 is SQIVND (reference sequence). The CDR3 has 16 amino acids. CDR3 DNA: TGTGCCAGTAGTAGTTACTACAGGGCCGGTGGATGGCCCCAGCATTTT. Translation: CASSSYYRAGGWPQHF.

This clonotype was seen ten or more times. The chain combines TRBV7-3 with TRBJ2-5; 11 bases line up with TRBD2. The J segment lost 3 bases and the V segment lost 5 bases, leaving 5 bases of the junction unmatched. The CDR3 runs 15 residues. In germline, CDR1 is SGHTA, CDR2 FQGTGA. DNA for the CDR3: TGTGCCAGCAGCCAGGGACTAGCGGTAAAAGAGACCCAGTACTTC. This gives the protein CASSQGLAVKETQYF. Looking up the rest from reference TRBV7-3 and TRBJ2-5 gives the full variable domain: GAGVSQTPSNKVTEKGKYVELRCDPISGHTALYWYRQSLGQGPEFLIYFQGTGAADDSGLPNDRFFAVRPEGSVSTLKIQRTERGDSAVYLCASSQGLAVKETQYFGPGTRLLVL.

This clonotype was seen ten or more times. This chain links TRBV9 with TRBJ1-1; the D is unclear. The CDR3 length is 15 residues. In germline, CDR1 is SGDLS, CDR2 YYNGEE. V lost 0 bases and J lost 0, with 9 bases in between. CDR3 protein: CASSVDVTMNTEAFF. CDR3 in DNA: TGTGCCAGCAGCGTAGATGTAACTATGAACACTGAAGCTTTCTTT.

The V gene is TRBV27, the J gene TRBJ2-7; 8 nucleotides agree with TRBD1. This CDR3 contains 15 residues. Germline CDR1 MNHEY, CDR2 SMNVEV (reference sequence). Germline trimming cut 3 bases from V and 3 bases from J; bases unmatched to any gene: 7. CDR3 DNA: TGTGCCAGCAGTTTTGGGCAGGGGGCTCTCTACGAGCAGTACTTC. This translates into CASSFGQGALYEQYF.